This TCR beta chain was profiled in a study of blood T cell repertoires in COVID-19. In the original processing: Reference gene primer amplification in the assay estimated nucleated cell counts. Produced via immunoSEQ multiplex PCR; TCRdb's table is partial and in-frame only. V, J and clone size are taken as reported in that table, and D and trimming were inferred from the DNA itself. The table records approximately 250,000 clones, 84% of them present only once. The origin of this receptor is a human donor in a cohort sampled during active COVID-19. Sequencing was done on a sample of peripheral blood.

The CDR3 region is CASSQAPRGVTEAFF. CDR3 coding DNA: TGTGCCAGCAGCCAAGCGCCTCGGGGGGTCACTGAAGCTTTCTTT. V and J are TRBV3-1 (or the pseudogene TRBV3-2) and TRBJ1-1; D perhaps matches TRBD1 (5 bases). CDR1 is LGHDT, CDR2 YNNKEL, per germline (reference sequence). The V end lost 1 base, the J end lost 4 bases, and 13 bases lay between the germline ends. The CDR3 extends over 15 amino acids.